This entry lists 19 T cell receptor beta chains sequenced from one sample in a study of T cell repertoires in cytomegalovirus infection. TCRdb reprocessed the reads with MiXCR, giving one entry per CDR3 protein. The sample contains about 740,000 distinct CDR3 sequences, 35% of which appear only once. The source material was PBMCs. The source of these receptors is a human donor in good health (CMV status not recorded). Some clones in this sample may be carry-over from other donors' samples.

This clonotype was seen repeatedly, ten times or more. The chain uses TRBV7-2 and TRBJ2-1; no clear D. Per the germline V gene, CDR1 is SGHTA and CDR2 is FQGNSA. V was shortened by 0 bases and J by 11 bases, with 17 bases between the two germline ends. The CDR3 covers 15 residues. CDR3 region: CASSLAGDGSVKQFF. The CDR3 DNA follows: TGTGCCAGCAGCTTAGCCGGTGACGGCTCAGTCAAGCAGTTCTTC.

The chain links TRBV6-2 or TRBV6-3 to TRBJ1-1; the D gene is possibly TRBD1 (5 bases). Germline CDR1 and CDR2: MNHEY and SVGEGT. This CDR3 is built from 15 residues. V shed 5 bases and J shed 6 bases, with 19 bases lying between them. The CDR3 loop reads CASSDEDSGGAEAFF. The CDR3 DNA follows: TGTGCCAGCAGTGATGAGGACTCTGGGGGGGCTGAAGCTTTCTTT.

The CDR3 loop is CASSFNRRRGAGNEQFF. CDR3 coding DNA: TGTGCCAGCAGCTTCAACCGACGGAGGGGGGCGGGGAATGAGCAGTTCTTC. The rearrangement joins TRBV7-6 to TRBJ2-1; D may match TRBD1 or TRBD2 (6 bases each). CDR1 and CDR2 from the germline V gene are SGHVS and FNYEAQ. CDR3 length equals 17 residues. Trimming took 3 bases from V and 7 from J, leaving 22 bases between them.

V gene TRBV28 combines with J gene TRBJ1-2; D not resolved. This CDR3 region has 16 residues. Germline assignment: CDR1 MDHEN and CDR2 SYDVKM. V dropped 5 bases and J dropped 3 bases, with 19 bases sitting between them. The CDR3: CASSTKVPPLYYGYTF. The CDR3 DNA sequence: TGTGCCAGCAGTACTAAGGTCCCTCCGTTATACTATGGCTACACCTTC.

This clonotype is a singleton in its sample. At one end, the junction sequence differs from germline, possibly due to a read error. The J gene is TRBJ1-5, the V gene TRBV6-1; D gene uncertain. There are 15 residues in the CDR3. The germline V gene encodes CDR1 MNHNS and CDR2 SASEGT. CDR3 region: CASSELRRSNQPQNF. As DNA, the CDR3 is TGTGCCAGCAGTGAACTCCGCAGATCCAATCAGCCCCAGAATTTT.

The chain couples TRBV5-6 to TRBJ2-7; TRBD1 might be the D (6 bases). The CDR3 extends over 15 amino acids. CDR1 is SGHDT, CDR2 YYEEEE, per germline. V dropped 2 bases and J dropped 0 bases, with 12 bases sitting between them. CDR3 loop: CASSFPRGFSYEQYF. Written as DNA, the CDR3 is TGTGCCAGCAGCTTTCCAAGGGGGTTCTCCTACGAGCAGTACTTC.

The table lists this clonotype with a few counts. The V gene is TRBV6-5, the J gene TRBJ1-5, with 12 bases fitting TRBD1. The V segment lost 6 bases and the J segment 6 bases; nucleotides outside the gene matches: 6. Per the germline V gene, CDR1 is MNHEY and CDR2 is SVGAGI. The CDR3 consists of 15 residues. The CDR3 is CASRMGQGAGQPQHF. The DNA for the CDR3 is TGTGCCAGCAGAATGGGACAGGGGGCGGGTCAGCCCCAGCATTTT.

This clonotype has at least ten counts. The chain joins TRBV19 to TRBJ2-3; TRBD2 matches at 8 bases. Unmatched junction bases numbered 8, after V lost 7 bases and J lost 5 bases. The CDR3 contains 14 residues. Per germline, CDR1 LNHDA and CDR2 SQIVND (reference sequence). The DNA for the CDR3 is TGTGCCAGTAACGGCGGGAGGCCTCAAGATACGCAGTATTTT. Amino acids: CASNGGRPQDTQYF.

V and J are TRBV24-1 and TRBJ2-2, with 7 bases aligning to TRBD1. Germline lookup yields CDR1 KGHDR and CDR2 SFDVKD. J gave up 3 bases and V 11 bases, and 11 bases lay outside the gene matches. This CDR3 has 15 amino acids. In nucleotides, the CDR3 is TGTGCCAGCCGTGCCAGGCAGGGGGACACCGGGGAGCTGTTTTTT. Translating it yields CASRARQGDTGELFF.

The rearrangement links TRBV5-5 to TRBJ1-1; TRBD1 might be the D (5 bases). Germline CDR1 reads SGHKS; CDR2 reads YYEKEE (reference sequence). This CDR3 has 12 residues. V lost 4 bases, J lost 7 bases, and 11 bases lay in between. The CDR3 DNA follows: TGTGCCAGCAGCCGGGGCTCAGTTGAAGCTTTCTTT. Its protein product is CASSRGSVEAFF.

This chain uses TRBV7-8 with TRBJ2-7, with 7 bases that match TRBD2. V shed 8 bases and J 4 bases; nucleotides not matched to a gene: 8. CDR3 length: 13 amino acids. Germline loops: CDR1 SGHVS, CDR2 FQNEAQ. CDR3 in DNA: TGTGCCAGCCAAGCCGGAGCGGGATACGAGCAGTACTTC. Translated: CASQAGAGYEQYF.

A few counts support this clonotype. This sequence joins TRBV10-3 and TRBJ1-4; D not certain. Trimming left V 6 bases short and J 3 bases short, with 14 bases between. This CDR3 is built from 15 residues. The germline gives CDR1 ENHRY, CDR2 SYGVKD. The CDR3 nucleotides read TGTGCCATCAGCCCCTCGGTAGTGGCTAATGAAAAACTGTTTTTT. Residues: CAISPSVVANEKLFF.

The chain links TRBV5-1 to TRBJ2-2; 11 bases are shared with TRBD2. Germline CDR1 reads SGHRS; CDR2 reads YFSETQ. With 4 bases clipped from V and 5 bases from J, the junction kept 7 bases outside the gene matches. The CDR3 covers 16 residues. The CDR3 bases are TGCGCCAGCAGCCCACAGAGGACTAGCGGGACCGGGGAGCTGTTTTTT. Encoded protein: CASSPQRTSGTGELFF.

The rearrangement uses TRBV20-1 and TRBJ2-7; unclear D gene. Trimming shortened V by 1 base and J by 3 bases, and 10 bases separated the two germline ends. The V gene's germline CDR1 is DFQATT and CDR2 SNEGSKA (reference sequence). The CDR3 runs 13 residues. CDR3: CSARVHLNYEQYF. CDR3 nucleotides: TGCAGTGCTAGAGTCCACCTAAACTACGAGCAGTACTTC.

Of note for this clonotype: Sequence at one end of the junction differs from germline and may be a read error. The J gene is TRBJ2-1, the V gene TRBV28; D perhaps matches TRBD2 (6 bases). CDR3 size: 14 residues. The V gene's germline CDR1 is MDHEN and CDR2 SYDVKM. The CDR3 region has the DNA TGTGCCATCAGTCAAGTTTTCGGGAGCAATGAGCAGTTCTTC. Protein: CAISQVFGSNEQFF.

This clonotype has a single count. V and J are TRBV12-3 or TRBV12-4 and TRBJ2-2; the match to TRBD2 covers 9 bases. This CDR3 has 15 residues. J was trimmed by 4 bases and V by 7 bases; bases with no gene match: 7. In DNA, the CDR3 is TGTGCCAGCACCTTAGCGGGAGTGATCACCGGGGAGCTGTTTTTT. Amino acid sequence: CASTLAGVITGELFF.

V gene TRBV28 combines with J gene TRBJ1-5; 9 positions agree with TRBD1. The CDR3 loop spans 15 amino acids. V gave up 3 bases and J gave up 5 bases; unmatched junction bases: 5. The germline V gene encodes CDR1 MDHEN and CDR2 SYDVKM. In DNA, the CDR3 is TGTGCCAGCAGTTTCTCCGGGACAGGGCATCAGCCCCAGCATTTT. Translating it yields CASSFSGTGHQPQHF.

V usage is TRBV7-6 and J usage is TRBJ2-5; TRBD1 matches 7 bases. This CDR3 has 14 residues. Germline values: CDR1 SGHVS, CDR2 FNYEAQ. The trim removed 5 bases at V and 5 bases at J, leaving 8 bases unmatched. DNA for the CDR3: TGTGCCAGCAGCGGAGAGACAGGGTGGGAGACCCAGTACTTC. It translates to CASSGETGWETQYF.

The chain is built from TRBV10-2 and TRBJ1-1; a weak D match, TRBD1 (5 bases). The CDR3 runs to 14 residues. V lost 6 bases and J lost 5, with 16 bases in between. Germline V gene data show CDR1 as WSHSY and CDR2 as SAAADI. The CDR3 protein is CASSPGTRRTEAFF. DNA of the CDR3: TGCGCCAGCAGCCCTGGGACCCGGAGAACTGAAGCTTTCTTT.